Sequencing of this T cell receptor (beta chain) was carried out in a study of response to subunit inactivated influenza vaccine. Study-level points and caveats: Researchers suggested that each seasonal influenza vaccination recruits few new T cells.

On this clonotype: Its target is not known.

TCRdb recomputed calls from the RT-PCR reads with MiXCR, one row per CDR3 protein. The sample lists 400,000 to 650,000 distinct CDR3 sequences, approximately 7.7% occurring once. The V gene's germline CDR1 is MNHEY and CDR2 SVGEGT. The CDR3 totals 15 residues. Trimming left V 2 bases short and J 4 bases short, with 14 bases between. The sequencing here drew on PBMCs from blood, taken roughly 24 months after vaccination. J is TRBJ1-1 and V is TRBV6-2 or TRBV6-3; tentatively, D is TRBD1 (5 bases). The TCR was taken from a man aged 45-69 years who received an inactivated influenza vaccine. CDR3 amino acids: CASSYAGLRGTEAFF. In nucleotides, the CDR3 is TGTGCCAGCAGTTACGCCGGGCTTAGGGGCACTGAAGCTTTCTTT.